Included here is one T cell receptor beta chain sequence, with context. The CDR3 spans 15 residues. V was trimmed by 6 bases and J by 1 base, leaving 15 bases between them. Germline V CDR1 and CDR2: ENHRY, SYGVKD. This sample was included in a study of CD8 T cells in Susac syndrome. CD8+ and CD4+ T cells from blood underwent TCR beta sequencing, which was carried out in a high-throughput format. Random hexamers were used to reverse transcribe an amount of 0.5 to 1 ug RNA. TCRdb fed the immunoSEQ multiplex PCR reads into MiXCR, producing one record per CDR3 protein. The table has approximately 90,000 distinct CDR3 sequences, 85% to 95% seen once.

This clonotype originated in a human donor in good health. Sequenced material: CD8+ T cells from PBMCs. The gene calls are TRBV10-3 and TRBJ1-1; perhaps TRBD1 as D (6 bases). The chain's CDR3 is CAIRGGRGTNTEAFF. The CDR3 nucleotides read TGTGCCATCAGGGGAGGCAGGGGAACGAACACTGAAGCTTTCTTT.